The sequence of this T cell receptor beta chain was determined in a study of blood T cell repertoires in COVID-19. Study summary: T cells, B-cell-depleted T cells, or PBMCs supplied cDNA or gDNA.

Germline V lookup: CDR1 MNHNS, CDR2 SASEGT. V dropped 3 bases and J dropped 7; count of bases not matched to a gene: 9. The CDR3 length is 14 residues. This clone showed up just once. Study processing details: Using reference gene primer amplification, nucleated cell counts were estimated. The assay was immunoSEQ multiplex PCR, and TCRdb's table has in-frame clones only and misses some. V and J calls and clone size come straight from that table; D and trimming were deduced from the DNA. In the table there are some 220,000 clones, roughly 75% of which are singletons. Input material: peripheral blood. The chain recombines TRBV6-1 with TRBJ2-7; 7 positions match TRBD2. The receptor was derived from a woman in her 70s with acute or convalescent COVID-19. CDR3 nucleotide sequence: TGTGCCAGCAGTGAGGATGCGGGGGTGAGGGAGCAGTACTTC. Its protein product is CASSEDAGVREQYF.